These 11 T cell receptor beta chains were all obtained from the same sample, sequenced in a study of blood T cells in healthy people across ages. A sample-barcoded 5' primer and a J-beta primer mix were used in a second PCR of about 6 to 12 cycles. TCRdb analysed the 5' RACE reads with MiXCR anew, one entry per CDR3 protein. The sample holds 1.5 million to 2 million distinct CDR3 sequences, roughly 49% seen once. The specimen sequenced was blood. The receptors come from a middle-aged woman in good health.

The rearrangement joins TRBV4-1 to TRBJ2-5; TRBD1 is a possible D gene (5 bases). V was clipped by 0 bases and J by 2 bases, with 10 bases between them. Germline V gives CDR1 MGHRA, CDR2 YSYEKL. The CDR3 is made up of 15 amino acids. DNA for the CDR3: TGCGCCAGCAGCCAAGAGGGGCAGGTTCAAGAGACCCAGTACTTC. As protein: CASSQEGQVQETQYF.

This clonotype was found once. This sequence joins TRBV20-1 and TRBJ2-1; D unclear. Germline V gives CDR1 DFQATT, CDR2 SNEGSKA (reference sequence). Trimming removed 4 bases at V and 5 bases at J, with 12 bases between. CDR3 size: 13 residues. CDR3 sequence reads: CSAINPGNNEQFF. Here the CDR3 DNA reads TGCAGTGCTATAAACCCGGGTAACAATGAGCAGTTCTTC.

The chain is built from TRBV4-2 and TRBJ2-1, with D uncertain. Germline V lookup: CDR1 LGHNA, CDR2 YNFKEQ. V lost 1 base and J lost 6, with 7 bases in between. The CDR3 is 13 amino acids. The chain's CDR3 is CASSQGRFNEQFF. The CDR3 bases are TGTGCCAGCAGCCAAGGTAGATTCAATGAGCAGTTCTTC.

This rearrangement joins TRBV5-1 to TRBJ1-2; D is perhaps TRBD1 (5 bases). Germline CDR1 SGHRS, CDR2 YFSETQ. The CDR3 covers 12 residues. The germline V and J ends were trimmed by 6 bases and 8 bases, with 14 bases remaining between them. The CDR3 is CASTLDTVGYTF. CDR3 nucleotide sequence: TGCGCCAGCACCCTGGACACTGTGGGCTACACCTTC. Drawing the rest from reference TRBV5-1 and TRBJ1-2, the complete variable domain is KAGVTQTPRYLIKTRGQQVTLSCSPISGHRSVSWYQQTPGQGLQFLFEYFSETQRNKGNFPGRFSGRQFSNSRSEMNVSTLELGDSALYLCASTLDTVGYTFGSGTRLTVV.

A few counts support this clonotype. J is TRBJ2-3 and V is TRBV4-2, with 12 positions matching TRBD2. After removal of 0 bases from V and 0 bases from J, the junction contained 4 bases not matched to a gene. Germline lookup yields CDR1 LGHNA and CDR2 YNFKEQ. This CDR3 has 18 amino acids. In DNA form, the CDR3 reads TGTGCCAGCAGCCAAGATACTAGCGGGGGGTTAAGCACAGATACGCAGTATTTT. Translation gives CASSQDTSGGLSTDTQYF.

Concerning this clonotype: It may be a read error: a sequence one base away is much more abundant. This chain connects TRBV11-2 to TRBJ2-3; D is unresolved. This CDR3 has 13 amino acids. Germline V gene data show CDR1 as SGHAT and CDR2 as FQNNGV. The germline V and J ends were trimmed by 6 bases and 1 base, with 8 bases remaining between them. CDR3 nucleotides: TGTGCCAGCAGTCCCATCCGCACAGATACGCAGTATTTT. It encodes CASSPIRTDTQYF.

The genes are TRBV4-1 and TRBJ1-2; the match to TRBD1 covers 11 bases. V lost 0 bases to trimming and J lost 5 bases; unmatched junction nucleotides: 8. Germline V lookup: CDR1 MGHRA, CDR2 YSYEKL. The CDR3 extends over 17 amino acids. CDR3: CASSQDRQGQGGYGYTF. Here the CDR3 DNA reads TGCGCCAGCAGCCAAGATCGCCAGGGACAGGGGGGGTATGGCTACACCTTC.

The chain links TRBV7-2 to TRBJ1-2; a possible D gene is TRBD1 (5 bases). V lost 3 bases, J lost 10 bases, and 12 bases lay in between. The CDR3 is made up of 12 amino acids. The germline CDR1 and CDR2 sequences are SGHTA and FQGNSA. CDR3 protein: CASSFPLGTYTF. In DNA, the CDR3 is TGTGCCAGCAGCTTTCCTTTGGGGACCTACACCTTC.

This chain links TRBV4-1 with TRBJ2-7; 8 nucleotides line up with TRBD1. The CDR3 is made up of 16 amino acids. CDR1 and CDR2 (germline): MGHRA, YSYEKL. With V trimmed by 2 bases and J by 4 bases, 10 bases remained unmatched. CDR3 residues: CASSQSGQEGGYEQYF. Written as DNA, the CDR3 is TGCGCCAGCAGCCAATCGGGACAGGAGGGGGGTTACGAGCAGTACTTC.

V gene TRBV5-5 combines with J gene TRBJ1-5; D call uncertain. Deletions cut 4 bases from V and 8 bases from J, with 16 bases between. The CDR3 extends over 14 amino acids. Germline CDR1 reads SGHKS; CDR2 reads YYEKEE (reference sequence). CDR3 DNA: TGTGCCAGCAGCAACGCGGTTCTTGAGAAGCCCCAGCATTTT. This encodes CASSNAVLEKPQHF. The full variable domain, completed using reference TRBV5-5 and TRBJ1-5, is DAGVTQSPTHLIKTRGQQVTLRCSPISGHKSVSWYQQVLGQGPQFIFQYYEKEERGRGNFPDRFSARQFPNYSSELNVNALLLGDSALYLCASSNAVLEKPQHFGDGTRLSIL.

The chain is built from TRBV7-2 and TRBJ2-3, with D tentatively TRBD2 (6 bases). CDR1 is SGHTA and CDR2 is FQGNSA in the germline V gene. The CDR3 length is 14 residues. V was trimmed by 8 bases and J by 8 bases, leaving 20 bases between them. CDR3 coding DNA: TGTGCCAGCGGCGTAAGCCCTAGCGAGGCTACGCAGTATTTT. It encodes CASGVSPSEATQYF.